Detailed here is one T cell receptor (beta chain). This clone was seen a handful of times. This receptor's antigen is unknown. No base-level quality is on record; no much larger clone is a single base apart. This specimen belongs to a study of cytomegalovirus exposure and HLA in healthy donors (dated by TCRdb to the late 2010s). Regarding the study in general: An earlier analysis of several hundred of the donors reported 250 to 350 Gb of sequence data and 100 million to 130 million unique TCR beta sequences from some 180 million T cells. About 330 gigabases of sequencing data and 75 million to 85 million unique TCR sequences made up an early release that covered approximately 620 HLA-typed donors. Among the roughly 400 genotyped donors, around 81% belonged to the genetic ancestry cluster associated with self-reported Caucasian donors. The study was designed to test whether signatures of past pathogen exposure could be identified by cataloging public T cell receptors. The study profiled the T cell repertoires of hundreds of subjects by immunosequencing and related them to cytomegalovirus serostatus. A separate validation cohort of roughly 130 different subjects was used in addition to the approximately 610-subject first cohort. To predict cytomegalovirus infection status, the study brought together high-throughput TCR immunosequencing, statistical association of individual TCRs with disease status, and machine learning. In a later analysis, previously published TCR beta repertoires from roughly 710 donors were re-analyzed and high-resolution HLA genotyping was added so that TCR occurrence patterns could be studied. In the later analysis, no new phenotypic data were used to find candidate immune exposures; instead, reliance was placed on TCR beta sequences and their occurrence across donors. To decide whether each TCR beta V gene segment behaved as functional or pseudogenic, an earlier analysis of fewer than 750 of the donors relied on high-throughput TCR beta sequencing. Donor age, sex, ethnicity and CMV serostatus were collected together with the repertoire data. In a later genetic analysis, genome-wide SNP genotypes for about 55% of the 666 donors were used, and that subset was treated as a discovery cohort. All discovery cohort repertoires had been generated using a single sequencing platform. Both class I and class II loci were covered by HLA typing, at four-digit resolution. Typing coverage varied by locus: roughly 629-630 donors for A, B, C, DRB1 and DQB1; around 560 for DQA1; 600 to 610 for DPA1; 450 to 480 for DPB1. Because of strong linkage in the cohort, 5 or 6 DR-DQ haplotypes were treated as single units for association and clustering. Across roughly 420 genotyped donors of the cohort, an average of about 200,000 unique TCR beta nucleotide sequences per donor were sequenced, and roughly 18% of those sequences were non-productive.

Overall study outcomes, separate from this receptor: This cohort had only TCR beta chains sequenced, and the lack of alpha or paired-chain data limited which features could be detected. Strong co-occurrence of HLA alleles, especially DR and DQ, made assigning TCR associations to individual alleles difficult. In a later analysis, TCR association rates were found to vary across HLA loci, with the most associated TCRs seen for DRB1 alleles and the fewest for HLA-C alleles. The 87-base-pair reads could not distinguish some IMGT-functional V segments, including TRBV6-2 and TRBV6-3, so those segments were excluded. A few of the identified cytomegalovirus-associated TCR beta chains were confirmed in vitro to be specific for cytomegalovirus antigens. Correlated functional status among segregating V segments might reflect linkage disequilibrium, but an unknown experimental factor could not be ruled out. Specific HLA alleles were associated with 15,000 to 20,000 TCR beta sequences at a false discovery rate of 0.05 in a later analysis. About 17 rarely observed V segments, including chromosome 9 orphons, were excluded from the earlier analysis of some 590 of the donors because counts were too low. An earlier analysis of 587 of the donors showed that most TCR beta V segments appeared in productive rearrangements either about 87% or about 30% of the time, which broadly matched IMGT annotations. The presence/absence analyses assumed that sequencing depth was roughly uniform across donors, and that assumption may not be true. For the cohort, immune exposure information was limited to CMV serostatus. A cluster of highly shared sequence variants was judged likely to represent a technical artifact of the sequencing pipeline. Several of the top co-occurrence clusters appeared to be linked to parvovirus B19, influenza, CMV and Epstein-Barr virus, according to a later analysis. A later analysis found that HLA-associated TCR beta chains were more clonally expanded and had lower generation probabilities than equally common non-associated chains. The study listed approximately 150 TCR beta chains as associated with cytomegalovirus. Because HLA typing was missing for some donors at each locus, association tests included only the typed subset. Across donors, most TCR sequences were observed very rarely, whereas some public TCRs were present in many individuals. A later genetic analysis reported fewer N-insertions in productive TCRs among donors in an Asian-associated ancestry cluster than the roughly 700-donor mean. A further reported finding was that TCR beta sequences accurately predicted the HLA-A and HLA-B alleles for most subjects in the first cohort. In a later genetic analysis, a missense DCLRE1C variant was associated with V-gene and J-gene trimming of TCR beta chains, and the association was replicated in an independent cohort. A later analysis found that most CMV-associated TCR beta chains appeared HLA-restricted, with HLA associations seemingly driven largely by CMV exposure. It was suggested by the authors that the approach could potentially be generalized to other disease states and immunological phenotypes. The classifier was reported to diagnose cytomegalovirus status with high specificity and sensitivity in both the original cohort and the validation cohort.

The method behind the library was the immunoSEQ multiplex PCR assay. For the multiplex PCR, a mixture combining 60 forward primers for TCR Vbeta segments and 13 reverse primers for TCR Jbeta segments was used. The CDR3 region of rearranged TCR beta genes was amplified from genomic DNA by a multiplex PCR assay. On the Illumina HiSeq System, the amplified TCR beta libraries were sequenced as 87-base-pair reads. The authors' pipeline ran thus. In a later analysis, tens of millions of unique TCR beta chains were counted across the 666 repertoires, and some 10 million of these chains were shared by at least two donors. To remove PCR and sequencing errors, raw reads were error-corrected and collapsed into unique sequences using a nearest-neighbor algorithm that merged closely related sequences. CDR3 sequences were aligned to IMGT reference sequences to assign V, D and J gene segments. Each retained sequence needed at least a six-nucleotide match to both a V gene segment and a J gene segment. A rearrangement counted as productive if the CDR3 had no stop codons and remained in frame with V and J, and every other rearrangement counted as non-productive. Following IMGT convention, CDR3 was defined as the stretch from the second conserved V-encoded cysteine up to the conserved J-encoded phenylalanine. Sequences without an unambiguous match to a single V gene segment were excluded from the earlier analysis of several hundred of the donors. An earlier analysis of a few hundred of the donors classified V segments as functional when productive rearrangements were above 56.7% and as segregating when the standard deviation between donors was above 5%. To diagnose cytomegalovirus status from the catalog of TCR beta chain sequences, a statistical classification framework was built. In a later analysis, V and J genes were assigned by comparing TCR nucleotide sequences against IMGT/GENE-DB human TR gene sequences. Using the TCRdist pipeline, a later analysis assigned CDR3 sequences along with most-parsimonious VDJ recombination scenarios. In a later analysis, each TCR beta chain was defined by its CDR3 amino acid sequence together with its V-gene family, and reads lacking a unique V-gene family were excluded. As a way to deal with suspected cross-contamination and a sequencing artifact, a later analysis dropped 450 to 600 nucleotide sequences that were highly shared and had low generation probability. In a later analysis, a clonal expansion index for each public chain was calculated from normalized within-repertoire ranks of inferred template counts. Generation probabilities in a later analysis came from a VDJ recombination model fitted to out-of-frame rearrangements, and those results were checked against IGoR. In a later analysis, TCR-TCR, TCR-HLA and TCR-CMV co-occurrence was scored with hypergeometric tests, and a repertoire-size bias correction was applied to TCR pairs. A later analysis estimated false discovery rates by permuting HLA or CMV assignments 20 times. In a later analysis, co-occurring TCRs were grouped using DBSCAN, with TCRdist sequence similarity added in when clustering inside HLA-allele-positive subsets. Co-occurrence clustering excluded repertoires with fewer than 30,000 or more than 120,000 public chains, plus five with anomalous nucleotide sharing. Not all clones reach the TCRdb copy of this immuneACCESS table, which keeps in-frame sequences only. Checked studies attribute under half of the gap to unresolved V genes and leave the rest unexplained. That table supplies the V and J calls and clone size; D and trimming were determined from the DNA. Across this sample there are roughly 150,000 clones, with 80% to 85% seen only once. Of the sample, over 1.5% falls within the top ten clones.

Trimmed from V: 4 bases; trimmed from J: 8 bases; junction bases lacking a gene match: 11. Counted from cysteine to phenylalanine, this CDR3 has 17 amino acids. The DNA shown is the 51-base CDR3, in frame from base 1. The germline V gene (reference sequence) provides CDR1 SSHAT and CDR2 FNYEAQ. The cohort was made up of roughly 670 healthy bone marrow donors. All cohort members were sampled while nominally healthy, although unrecorded immune exposures were likely present. The donor was CMV seronegative and belonged to the group of more than 300 seronegative cohort members. A peripheral blood sample was collected from each donor, and TCR beta sequencing was performed on peripheral blood mononuclear cells. The Qiagen DNeasy Blood Extraction Kit was used to extract genomic DNA from the blood cell samples.

The chain links TRBV7-7 with TRBJ1-6; 10 junctional bases match TRBD1. The clonotype originates from a woman aged 18-29 years in good health and CMV-seronegative. What was sequenced was PBMCs. The CDR3 region has the sequence CASSWRPGQGTHSPLHF. The sequenced DNA: TGTGCCAGCAGCTGGCGCCCGGGACAGGGGACGCATTCACCCCTCCACTTT. The CDR3 plus the reference TRBV7-7 and TRBJ1-6 genes for the other parts give the full variable domain: GAGVSQSPRYKVTKRGQDVTLRCDPISSHATLYWYQQALGQGPEFLTYFNYEAQPDKSGLPSDRFSAERPEGSISTLTIQRTEQRDSAMYRCASSWRPGQGTHSPLHFGNGTRLTVT.